The 24 T cell receptor beta chains below come from one sample, sequenced in a study of regulatory and conventional T cells in RAG deficiency. The sorted regulatory T cells were CD4+, CD25-high and CD127-low, with genomic DNA sequenced. Produced via immunoSEQ multiplex PCR; TCRdb's table is partial and in-frame only. Here the sample spans tens of thousands of clones, around nine tenths being singletons. This sample also belongs to another study, concerning regulatory T cells. As that study records: The PCR used 52 TRBV and 13 TRBJ primers.

Sequencing used Tregs sorted from blood. The origin of the receptors is a human donor in good health.

The rearrangement links TRBV7-2 to TRBJ2-2; maybe TRBD1 (6 bases). The CDR3 runs 15 residues. The germline CDR1 and CDR2 sequences are SGHTA and FQGNSA. V dropped 3 bases and J dropped 9 bases, with 17 bases sitting between them. CDR3 DNA: TGTGCCAGCAGCTTTCCCCCTACAGGGCACCGGGAGCTGTTTTTT. Encoded protein: CASSFPPTGHRELFF.

This clone was observed once. The chain couples TRBV18 to TRBJ2-1; D unclear. The CDR3 covers 13 residues. V was trimmed by 2 bases and J by 2 bases, leaving 4 bases between them. CDR1 and CDR2 from the germline V gene are KGHSH and LQKENI. CDR3: CASSPETYNEQFF. CDR3 nucleotides: TGTGCCAGCTCACCAGAAACCTACAATGAGCAGTTCTTC. The variable domain in full, with the rest retrieved from reference TRBV18 and TRBJ2-1, is NAGVMQNPRHLVRRRGQEARLRCSPMKGHSHVYWYRQLPEEGLKFMVYLQKENIIDESGMPKERFSAEFPKEGPSILRIQQVVRGDSAAYFCASSPETYNEQFFGPGTRLTVL.

The chain joins TRBV7-2 to TRBJ1-2, with D unresolved. The CDR3 is made up of 13 amino acids. Looked up from germline, CDR1 is SGHTA and CDR2 is FQGNSA. The V gene lost 1 base and the J gene lost 4 bases, with 7 bases spanning the gap. Written as DNA, the CDR3 is TGTGCCAGCAGCTTAGGGTCCTTCTATGGCTACACCTTC. This sequence encodes CASSLGSFYGYTF.

The genes are TRBV5-6 and TRBJ1-2; D gene unclear. V shed 6 bases and J shed 5 bases, with 29 bases lying between them. The germline V gene encodes CDR1 SGHDT and CDR2 YYEEEE. The CDR3 runs to 18 residues. This chain's CDR3 is CASNPRVSGYGIEYGYTF. The CDR3 bases are TGTGCCAGCAACCCTAGGGTCTCAGGCTACGGAATAGAGTATGGCTACACCTTC.

This chain joins TRBV10-3 and TRBJ2-3; perhaps TRBD2 as D (6 bases). This CDR3 is 15 amino acids long. Germline CDR1 reads ENHRY; CDR2 reads SYGVKD. V gave up 2 bases and J gave up 6 bases, with 15 bases separating them. This CDR3 reads CAISEIGGTLDTQYF. The DNA of the CDR3 is TGTGCCATCAGTGAGATCGGAGGGACTCTGGATACGCAGTATTTT.

V usage is TRBV4-1 and J usage is TRBJ2-1; TRBD2 might be the D (6 bases). Trimming removed 4 bases at V and 4 bases at J, with 17 bases between. CDR1 and CDR2 (germline): MGHRA, YSYEKL. The CDR3 sequence is 16 residues long. CDR3 in DNA: TGCGCCAGCAGCCGTCTGTCCGGGGCGGGATACAATGAGCAGTTCTTC. Protein: CASSRLSGAGYNEQFF.

The gene calls are TRBV6-1 and TRBJ1-5; D remains unclear. Trimming removed 4 bases at V and 3 bases at J, with 7 bases between. The CDR3 has 13 amino acids. The germline CDR1 and CDR2 sequences are MNHNS and SASEGT. For the CDR3, the DNA is TGTGCCAGCAGTGTTTACCTCAATCAGCCCCAGCATTTT. Its translation is CASSVYLNQPQHF.

This rearrangement joins TRBV4-1 to TRBJ2-1; D unresolved. This CDR3 has 20 amino acids. Germline CDR1 MGHRA, CDR2 YSYEKL. Trimming cost V 2 bases and J 3 bases, with 26 bases left between them. This CDR3 is CASSQLPPVLGRINYNEQFF. In DNA form, the CDR3 reads TGCGCCAGCAGCCAATTACCCCCGGTTTTGGGCAGAATAAACTACAATGAGCAGTTCTTC.

This sequence joins TRBV28 and TRBJ1-2; TRBD1 is a possible D gene (6 bases). Germline V gene lookup returns CDR1 MDHEN and CDR2 SYDVKM. Trimming removed 5 bases from V and 9 bases from J, with 16 bases in between. The CDR3 totals 13 residues. CDR3 region: CASSEGGESSYTF. CDR3 sequence (DNA): TGTGCCAGCAGTGAGGGGGGCGAGTCCAGCTACACCTTC.

This chain connects TRBV4-1 to TRBJ2-5; a possible D gene is TRBD2 (6 bases). Germline CDR1 MGHRA, CDR2 YSYEKL. The V end was cut by 4 bases, the J end by 5 bases, with 17 bases between. This CDR3 region has 15 residues. The CDR3 nucleotides read TGCGCCAGCAGCCCGAGTCGGGGGAGAAGGGAGACCCAGTACTTC. Protein: CASSPSRGRRETQYF.

This clone showed up just once. The chain joins TRBV7-2 to TRBJ1-2; possible D gene TRBD1, 6 bases. This CDR3 is built from 15 residues. V was clipped by 8 bases and J by 5 bases, with 21 bases between them. From germline, CDR1 is SGHTA and CDR2 FQGNSA. The CDR3 region is CASAQEGGRTYGYTF. The CDR3 DNA sequence: TGTGCCAGCGCCCAAGAAGGGGGTCGGACATATGGCTACACCTTC.

The chain couples TRBV2 to TRBJ2-3; 7 bases align to TRBD1. The CDR3 consists of 16 residues. V lost 6 bases and J lost 8; bases outside the gene matches: 17. CDR1 SNHLY and CDR2 FYNNEI come from the germline V gene. The CDR3 spells CASSDRDRRGRSTQYF. Written as DNA, the CDR3 is TGTGCCAGCAGCGATAGGGACAGAAGGGGCCGGAGTACGCAGTATTTT.

This rearrangement joins TRBV2 to TRBJ1-1, with D hard to call. CDR1 and CDR2 from the germline V gene are SNHLY and FYNNEI. Between the trimmed V and J ends, which lost 6 bases and 4 bases, there was a span of 12 bases. The CDR3 length is 13 residues. The CDR3 sequence: CASSPPRPTEAFF. DNA for the CDR3: TGTGCCAGCAGCCCGCCCCGGCCCACTGAAGCTTTCTTT.

By sample share, this clone is medium-sized (0.01 to 0.1%). The V and J genes are TRBV11-2 and TRBJ2-7, with 7 bases identical to TRBD2. The CDR3 covers 14 residues. V dropped 0 bases and J dropped 7; count of bases not matched to a gene: 6. The germline gives CDR1 SGHAT, CDR2 FQNNGV. In nucleotides, the CDR3 is TGTGCCAGCAGCTTAGAAGCGGGGATGGGGGAGCAGTACTTC. It encodes CASSLEAGMGEQYF.

The chain has TRBV5-1 and TRBJ1-4; D uncertain. In germline, CDR1 is SGHRS, CDR2 YFSETQ. Trimming removed 4 bases from V and 12 bases from J, with 10 bases in between. The CDR3 spans 11 residues. CDR3 protein: CASSPGYELFF. For the CDR3, the DNA is TGCGCCAGCAGCCCCGGGTACGAACTGTTTTTT.

This chain joins TRBV11-2 and TRBJ1-6; possible D gene TRBD1, 5 bases. This CDR3 has 15 amino acids. The germline CDR1 and CDR2 sequences are SGHAT and FQNNGV. Trimming removed 2 bases at V and 0 bases at J, with 5 bases between. The CDR3 sequence: CASSLQGSYNSPLHF. CDR3 nucleotide sequence: TGTGCCAGCAGCTTACAGGGCTCCTATAATTCACCCCTCCACTTT.

The chain couples TRBV5-1 to TRBJ2-5; 15 nucleotides agree with TRBD2. The V gene end was trimmed by 4 bases and the J gene end by 2 bases; junction bases not matched to a gene: 6. Germline-derived CDR1 and CDR2 are SGHRS and YFSETQ. The CDR3 loop spans 17 amino acids. The CDR3 DNA follows: TGCGCCAGCAGCCCCTACGGACTAGCGGGGGGGCAAGAGACCCAGTACTTC. Amino acid sequence: CASSPYGLAGGQETQYF.

The chain links TRBV5-1 to TRBJ1-6; unclear D gene. Between the trimmed V and J ends, which lost 4 bases and 6 bases, there was a span of 8 bases. The CDR3 runs 13 residues. Germline V gene lookup returns CDR1 SGHRS and CDR2 YFSETQ. The CDR3 nucleotides are TGCGCCAGCAGCCCGAGGATTAATTCACCCCTCCACTTT. Protein sequence: CASSPRINSPLHF.

The rearrangement uses TRBV10-3 and TRBJ2-5; TRBD2 aligns across 10 bases. The CDR3 length is 17 residues. The J segment lost 5 bases and the V segment lost 2 bases, leaving 11 bases of the junction unmatched. Germline values: CDR1 ENHRY, CDR2 SYGVKD. The CDR3 DNA reads as TGTGCCATCAGTGAGCGAACGGGACTAGCGTGGGGGGAGACCCAGTACTTC. This encodes CAISERTGLAWGETQYF.

This chain uses TRBV9 with TRBJ1-6, with D uncertain. The V end lost 10 bases, the J end lost 7 bases, and 18 bases lay between the germline ends. Germline V gives CDR1 SGDLS, CDR2 YYNGEE. This CDR3 is built from 14 residues. CDR3 region: CASRRAGNNSPLHF. CDR3 sequence (DNA): TGTGCCTCCCGCCGTGCAGGAAACAATTCACCCCTCCACTTT.

The chain employs TRBV2 and TRBJ2-3, with unresolved D. The germline CDR1 and CDR2 sequences are SNHLY and FYNNEI. The length of the CDR3 is 11 residues. Trimming took off 6 bases at V and 1 base at J, with 2 bases between the two ends. In DNA form, the CDR3 reads TGTGCCAGCAGGGGCACAGATACGCAGTATTTT. Translation: CASRGTDTQYF.

The rearrangement links TRBV6-5 to TRBJ1-2; 8 nucleotides match TRBD1. The CDR3 loop spans 15 amino acids. Germline V gives CDR1 MNHEY, CDR2 SVGAGI. The ends lost 6 bases at V and 4 bases at J; junction bases unmatched: 10. CDR3 nucleotides: TGTGCCAGCAGAGACGGGACAGGAGTTCTCTATGGCTACACCTTC. It yields the protein CASRDGTGVLYGYTF.

The V and J genes are TRBV11-3 and TRBJ2-7; D uncertain. CDR3 length equals 14 residues. The V gene lost 3 bases and the J gene lost 0 bases, with 9 bases spanning the gap. CDR1 is SGHNT and CDR2 is YENEEA in the germline V gene. The CDR3 nucleotides read TGTGCCAGCAGCTTCGACGGTAGCTCCTACGAGCAGTACTTC. It codes for CASSFDGSSYEQYF.

This chain joins TRBV10-1 and TRBJ1-1; D remains unclear. Germline V gene data show CDR1 as WNHNN and CDR2 as SYGVQD (reference sequence). The germline V and J ends were trimmed by 3 bases and 0 bases, with 8 bases remaining between them. The CDR3 has 14 residues. CDR3 sequence (DNA): TGCGCCAGCAGTGAAAGGCTCCTGAACACTGAAGCTTTCTTT. Its translation: CASSERLLNTEAFF.